Listed below are T cell receptor beta chains from one sample, sequenced in a study of early T cells in non-severe SARS-CoV-2 infection. TCRdb processed the 5' RACE reads anew with MiXCR; each CDR3 protein has one entry. The table shows 60,000 to 75,000 distinct CDR3 sequences, with 10% to 15% occurring only once. Source: whole blood, taken at baseline. These receptors were obtained from an adult who was a healthcare worker with PCR-confirmed SARS-CoV-2 infection or an uninfected control (not recorded which). CDR3s include the opening cysteine and the closing phenylalanine or tryptophan. A D gene is named only where the DNA matches it firmly. Clone size is not always given. Where it is, it says once, few, many or a class for expanded clones.

clone_size | d_call | j_call | v_call | cdr3_aa | cdr3_nt
- | - | TRBJ2-4 | TRBV5-6 | CASSIRNIQYF | TGTGCCAGCAGCATCCGGAACATTCAGTACTTC
many | - | TRBJ2-5 | TRBV7-9 | CASSKSLDQTQYF | TGTGCCAGCAGCAAGTCCCTTGACCAGACCCAGTACTTC
- | TRBD2 | TRBJ2-2 | TRBV3-1 | CASSPQTSGSRTGELFF | TGTGCCAGCAGCCCTCAGACTAGCGGGAGTCGGACCGGGGAGCTGTTTTTT
many | - | TRBJ1-6 | TRBV7-2 | CASSLVQGGSPLHF | TGTGCCAGCAGCTTAGTACAGGGCGGTTCACCCCTCCACTTT
- | - | TRBJ1-6 | TRBV7-6 | CASSPRSSENSPLHF | TGTGCCAGCAGCCCAAGGTCTTCGGAGAATTCACCCCTCCACTTT
few | - | TRBJ2-5 | TRBV11-2 | CASSLTYRAGETQYF | TGTGCCAGCAGCTTGACCTACAGGGCCGGGGAGACCCAGTACTTC
- | - | TRBJ1-1 | TRBV27 | CASNPQGSWDTEAFF | TGTGCCAGCAATCCCCAAGGTTCATGGGACACTGAAGCTTTCTTT
many | TRBD1 | TRBJ2-2 | TRBV28 | CASSSGQGDTGELFF | TGTGCCAGCAGTTCGGGACAGGGGGACACCGGGGAGCTGTTTTTT
- | TRBD2 | TRBJ2-1 | TRBV12-3/TRBV12-4 | CASSLILAGPNEQFF | TGTGCCAGCAGTTTAATACTAGCGGGGCCGAATGAGCAGTTCTTC
- | TRBD1 | TRBJ2-7 | TRBV5-1 | CASSLAAGQGRGEQYF | TGCGCCAGCAGCTTGGCCGCAGGACAGGGGAGGGGCGAGCAGTACTTC
few | - | TRBJ1-1 | TRBV14 | CASSQGVEAFF | TGTGCCAGCAGCCAGGGCGTGGAAGCTTTCTTT
- | - | TRBJ1-1 | TRBV7-6 | CASSLKRAGSTEAFF | TGTGCCAGCAGCTTAAAAAGAGCAGGGAGCACTGAAGCTTTCTTT
few | - | TRBJ2-7 | TRBV2 | CASSITFEQYF | TGTGCCAGCAGTATCACATTCGAGCAGTACTTC